These 11 T cell receptor beta chains were sequenced from one sample in a study of blood T cells in healthy people across ages. It was with a sample-barcoded 5' primer and a J-beta primer mix that a second PCR of about 7 to 12 cycles was run. TCRdb itself ran the 5' RACE reads through MiXCR, one entry per CDR3 protein. Of 750,000 to 950,000 distinct CDR3 sequences in the sample, 25% to 30% were seen once. The same sample was also used in a study of T cells of mothers and their children.

Input material: blood. All receptors come from a woman between 40 and 55 years old in good health.

This clonotype was observed many times. One end of the junction does not line up with germline, which may come from a read error. The CDR3 protein is CASSDRGWAYEKYF. The CDR3 region has the DNA TGTGCCAGCAGCGACAGGGGGTGGGCCTACGAGAAGTACTTC. The chain couples TRBV6-2 or TRBV6-3 to TRBJ2-7; 9 nucleotides agree with TRBD1. The CDR3 runs 14 residues. The germline gives CDR1 MNHEY, CDR2 SVGEGT.

This clonotype was detected only a few times. The rearrangement joins TRBV10-3 to TRBJ1-2; D is ambiguous. The CDR3 is 13 residues long. Trimming shortened V by 5 bases and J by 5 bases, and 12 bases separated the two germline ends. In germline, CDR1 is ENHRY, CDR2 SYGVKD. The CDR3, as DNA: TGTGCCATCAGTCCGACACCGGGATATGGCTACACCTTC. Protein product: CAISPTPGYGYTF.

This clonotype occurred many times. In nucleotides, the CDR3 is TGCAGTGCTAGAGATCTGACGGAGAATCAGCCCCAGCATTTT. Amino acid sequence: CSARDLTENQPQHF. The V gene is TRBV20-1, the J gene TRBJ1-5; D call uncertain. The CDR3 contains 14 residues. With 0 bases removed from V and 4 bases from J, the gap between germline ends came to 10 bases. Germline CDR1 reads DFQATT; CDR2 reads SNEGSKA (reference sequence).

This clonotype was counted ten times or more. V and J are TRBV4-3 and TRBJ1-2; 9 bases are shared with TRBD1. V gave up 4 bases and J gave up 7 bases; unmatched junction bases: 10. Per germline, CDR1 LGHNA and CDR2 YSLEER. There are 15 residues in the CDR3. The CDR3 DNA sequence: TGCGCCAGCAGCCGTGTCGTGGGACAGGGTTCTGGCTACACCTTC. This translates into CASSRVVGQGSGYTF.

J is TRBJ1-2 and V is TRBV24-1, with no clear D. Germline V gene sequence: CDR1 KGHDR, CDR2 SFDVKD. Trimming removed 0 bases at V and 6 bases at J, with 7 bases between. This CDR3 contains 13 residues. The CDR3 region has the DNA TGTGCCACCAGTGATTTGACAGCGGATGGCTACACCTTC. Translation: CATSDLTADGYTF.

With regard to this clonotype: Just one base apart from a much larger clone, this may be a read error. V usage is TRBV20-1 and J usage is TRBJ1-4; 8 bases are a match to TRBD1. Germline-derived CDR1 and CDR2 are DFQATT and SNEGSKA (reference sequence). CDR3 size: 12 residues. CDR3 nucleotide sequence: TGCAGTGTGTACAGGGGGGACGAAAAACGGTTTTTT. Translated, it gives CSVYRGDEKRFF.

This chain's CDR3 is CASSLTGQANGYTF. CDR3 bases: TGTGCCAGCAGCTTAACGGGACAGGCTAATGGCTACACCTTC. The chain joins TRBV7-8 to TRBJ1-2; 8 bases agree with TRBD1. This CDR3 has 14 amino acids. Per the germline V gene, CDR1 is SGHVS and CDR2 is FQNEAQ. V trimming: 2 bases; J trimming: 6 bases; junction bases outside the gene matches: 5.

This clonotype was found a few times. V gene TRBV12-3 or TRBV12-4 combines with J gene TRBJ1-2, with 7 bases aligning to TRBD1. CDR3 length: 16 residues. V dropped 6 bases and J dropped 0; count of bases not matched to a gene: 10. The CDR3 protein is CASRLGTARANYGYTF. For the CDR3, the DNA is TGTGCCAGCAGACTCGGGACAGCCAGAGCTAACTATGGCTACACCTTC.

The CDR3, as DNA: TGTGCCAGCAGCGTAGGGCATGGCACTGAAGCTTTCTTT. Encoded protein: CASSVGHGTEAFF. The chain combines TRBV9 with TRBJ1-1; D is unresolved. The CDR3 totals 13 residues. Germline V lookup: CDR1 SGDLS, CDR2 YYNGEE. V was trimmed by 0 bases and J by 4 bases, leaving 7 bases between them.

The chain combines TRBV4-1 with TRBJ1-1; D may be TRBD1 (6 bases). Germline CDR1 reads MGHRA; CDR2 reads YSYEKL. This CDR3 comprises 14 residues. Trimming removed 4 bases from V and 4 bases from J, with 13 bases in between. DNA for the CDR3: TGCGCCAGCAGCCCCGCAGGGGCGCCCACTGAAGCTTTCTTT. Protein product: CASSPAGAPTEAFF.

This sequence joins TRBV28 and TRBJ1-2, with D possibly being TRBD1 (5 bases). There are 15 residues in the CDR3. The germline V gene encodes CDR1 MDHEN and CDR2 SYDVKM. The V and J ends lost 7 bases and 1 base respectively, with 16 bases between them. The CDR3 DNA is TGTGCCAGCACTTCCCCTGGGAGGGGTAACTATGGCTACACCTTC. Its protein product is CASTSPGRGNYGYTF.